This T cell receptor (beta chain) was observed in a study of sequential checkpoint blockade in melanoma. Described treatment: randomized to nivolumab then ipilimumab (arm A) or the reverse (arm B). DNA-damaging chemotherapy had not been given to any patient beforehand. V was shortened by 1 base and J by 2 bases, with 15 bases between the two germline ends. The CDR3 contains 16 residues. CDR1 SGHNT and CDR2 YENEEA come from the germline V gene. Produced via immunoSEQ multiplex PCR; TCRdb's table is partial and in-frame only. The sample lists 10,000 to 15,000 clones; around 20% were seen once. This clone appeared a few times.

This TCR derives from a human donor with melanoma. The rearrangement links TRBV11-3 to TRBJ2-7, with D unclear. The sample consisted of tumor tissue (inferred from file names), taken from a patient given nivolumab and ipilimumab in sequence. CDR3 DNA: TGTGCCAGCAGCTTAGGGTGGGGTGCGAGGCCCTACGAGCAGTACTTC. Translation gives CASSLGWGARPYEQYF. The whole variable domain, remainder taken from reference TRBV11-3 and TRBJ2-7, is EAGVVQSPRYKIIEKKQPVAFWCNPISGHNTLYWYLQNLGQGPELLIRYENEEAVDDSQLPKDRFSAERLKGVDSTLKIQPAELGDSAVYLCASSLGWGARPYEQYFGPGTRLTVT.